The present TCR beta chain was sequenced within a study of T cells in Graves' hyperthyroidism and ophthalmopathy. Regarding the study as a whole: Blood held most thyroid clonotypes expanded above 0.001 frequency. The model made its ophthalmopathy prediction, and onset followed a median approximately 6 months later.

Turning to this clonotype: The antigen remains undetermined.

Uncontrolled infection, other autoimmune disease, pregnancy or lactation excluded patients. The CDR3 regions of TCR beta were amplified from RNA transcripts. The primer set for the first-round RT-PCR of the TCR CDR3 was HTBI. TCRdb reprocessed the multiplex PCR reads with MiXCR, giving one entry per CDR3 protein. The sample records 650,000 to 800,000 distinct CDR3 sequences, just under 45% being singletons. Sequencing used peripheral blood or thyroid tissue (not recorded which). The TCR was taken from an adult man with Graves' disease, either hyperthyroidism or ophthalmopathy (not recorded which).

The CDR3 loop is CSVEADGQPQHF. As DNA, the CDR3 is TGCAGCGTTGAGGCAGATGGGCAGCCCCAGCATTTT. The chain recombines TRBV29-1 with TRBJ1-5; D call uncertain. Germline V gene sequence: CDR1 SQVTM, CDR2 ANQGSEA. V was pared by 3 bases and J by 7 bases, with 10 bases between. The CDR3 has 12 residues.